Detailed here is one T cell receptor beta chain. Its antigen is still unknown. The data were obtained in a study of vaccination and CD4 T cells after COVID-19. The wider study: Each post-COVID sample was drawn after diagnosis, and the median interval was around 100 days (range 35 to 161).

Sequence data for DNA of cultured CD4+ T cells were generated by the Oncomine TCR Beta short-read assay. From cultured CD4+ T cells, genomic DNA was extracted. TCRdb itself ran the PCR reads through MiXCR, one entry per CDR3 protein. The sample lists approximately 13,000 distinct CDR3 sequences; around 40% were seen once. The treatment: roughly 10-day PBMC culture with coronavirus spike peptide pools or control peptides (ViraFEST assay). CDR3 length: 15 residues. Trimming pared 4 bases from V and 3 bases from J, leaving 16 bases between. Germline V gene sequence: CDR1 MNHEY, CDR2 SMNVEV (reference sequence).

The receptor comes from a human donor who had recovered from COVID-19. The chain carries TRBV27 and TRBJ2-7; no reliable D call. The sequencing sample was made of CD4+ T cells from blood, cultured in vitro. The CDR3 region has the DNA TGTGCCAGCAGTTCCCATGTGATCGGAAACTACGAGCAGTACTTC. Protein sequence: CASSSHVIGNYEQYF.